Shown below are 31 T cell receptor beta chains from a single sample sequenced in a study of long-term antiretroviral therapy in people with HIV (dated by TCRdb to between 2021 and 2023). The immunoSEQ hsTCRB v3.0 assay was used at survey level resolution to sequence the TRB variable region. As stored in TCRdb, this immuneACCESS dataset retains in-frame rearrangements with V and J assigned. A fraction of the clones does not appear; measured against another copy, unresolved V genes explain less than half of the discrepancy, and the remainder lacks a known reason. This sample lists around 28,000 clones; approximately 81% were detected once. Of the sample, about 9.5% is held by the ten largest clones. The sample consisted of unsorted PBMCs, taken 2.3 years after starting antiretroviral therapy. The receptors come from a middle-aged man with HIV.

The V gene is TRBV2, the J gene TRBJ2-1; 7 bases map to TRBD1. This CDR3 region has 13 residues. J was trimmed by 6 bases and V by 8 bases; bases with no gene match: 7. CDR1 and CDR2 (germline): SNHLY, FYNNEI. Written as DNA, the CDR3 is TGTGCCAGCGGGACAGTTAACTTCAATGAGCAGTTCTTC. Protein sequence: CASGTVNFNEQFF.

This sequence joins TRBV4-1 and TRBJ2-3; D possibly corresponds to TRBD1 (6 bases). CDR1 and CDR2 from the germline V gene are MGHRA and YSYEKL. Trimming stripped 0 bases from V and 0 bases from J, with 13 bases between. CDR3 length: 17 residues. The CDR3 spells CASSQERTVTSTDTQYF. The CDR3 bases are TGCGCCAGCAGCCAAGAGAGGACAGTTACTAGCACAGATACGCAGTATTTT.

The V and J genes are TRBV11-2 and TRBJ2-4; tentative D call: TRBD2 (5 bases). CDR3 length: 17 residues. Germline V lookup: CDR1 SGHAT, CDR2 FQNNGV. V lost 7 bases and J 1 base, leaving 20 bases between the germline ends. CDR3 in amino acids: CASNAFSGRGAKNIQYF. The CDR3 coding sequence is TGTGCCAGCAACGCTTTTTCCGGTCGCGGGGCCAAAAACATTCAGTACTTC.

J is TRBJ2-3 and V is TRBV6-1; tentatively, D is TRBD2 (7 bases). V lost 6 bases and J 7 bases, leaving 17 bases between the germline ends. Germline lookup yields CDR1 MNHNS and CDR2 SASEGT. This CDR3 comprises 14 residues. The DNA for the CDR3 is TGTGCCAGCAGCGGGGGAGGGGGGCCGAATACGCAGTATTTT. This sequence encodes CASSGGGGPNTQYF.

V is TRBV30 and J is TRBJ2-7; TRBD1 is a possible D gene (6 bases). Looked up from germline, CDR1 is GTSNPN and CDR2 is SVGIG (reference sequence). The CDR3 runs 17 residues. Trimming cost V 1 base and J 1 base, with 20 bases left between them. The CDR3 region has the DNA TGTGCCTGGAGTGCAAAAGTTTGGACAGCCTTTTCCTACGAGCAGTACTTC. As protein: CAWSAKVWTAFSYEQYF. Full variable domain (outside the CDR3, taken from reference TRBV30 and TRBJ2-7): SQTIHQWPATLVQPVGSPLSLECTVEGTSNPNLYWYRQAAGRGLQLLFYSVGIGQISSEVPQNLSASRPQDRQFILSSKKLLLSDSGFYLCAWSAKVWTAFSYEQYFGPGTRLTVT.

This chain joins TRBV21-1 and TRBJ2-6; the table's D call TRBD2 went unverified against the DNA. TRBV21-1 is deemed a pseudogene. The CDR3 has 16 residues. CDR3 in amino acids: CASSKGEGSRANVLTF. CDR3 coding DNA: TGTGCCAGCAGCAAAGGAGAGGGCTCGAGGGCCAACGTCCTGACTTTC.

The gene calls are TRBV5-7 and TRBJ1-5; D not certain. TRBV5-7 is an ORF, with its function uncertain. Trimming cost V 2 bases and J 0 bases, with 3 bases left between them. The CDR3 consists of 13 residues. Here the CDR3 reads CASSLGSNQPQHF. CDR3 coding DNA: TGTGCCAGCAGCTTAGGTAGCAATCAGCCCCAGCATTTT.

The chain couples TRBV27 to TRBJ1-3; 11 bases align to TRBD1. V lost 7 bases and J lost 0; bases outside the gene matches: 11. Germline CDR1 MNHEY, CDR2 SMNVEV (reference sequence). The CDR3 covers 18 residues. The CDR3 region is CASTKLGTGGFSGNTIYF. In DNA, the CDR3 is TGTGCCAGCACCAAGCTCGGGACAGGGGGTTTCTCTGGAAACACCATATATTTT.

Only a few counts were recorded for this clone. The rearrangement links TRBV28 to TRBJ2-7; no clear D gene. There are 15 residues in the CDR3. The germline CDR1 and CDR2 sequences are MDHEN and SYDVKM. V dropped 3 bases and J dropped 0 bases, with 12 bases sitting between them. DNA for the CDR3: TGTGCCAGCAGTTTTAGGAGTGCCCCCTCCTACGAGCAGTACTTC. Its translation: CASSFRSAPSYEQYF.

The rearrangement links TRBV19 to TRBJ2-7, with D perhaps matching TRBD1 (7 bases). The germline V gene encodes CDR1 LNHDA and CDR2 SQIVND (reference sequence). Trimming took 3 bases from V and 2 from J, leaving 14 bases between them. The CDR3 totals 15 residues. The CDR3: CASSIYPGGTYEQYF. The CDR3 DNA sequence: TGTGCCAGTAGTATTTATCCAGGGGGGACCTACGAGCAGTACTTC.

This clone showed up just a few times. V gene TRBV4-1 combines with J gene TRBJ2-7; D possibly corresponds to TRBD1 (6 bases). The V gene lost 2 bases and the J gene lost 7 bases, with 9 bases spanning the gap. This CDR3 contains 12 residues. CDR1 and CDR2 (germline): MGHRA, YSYEKL. The CDR3 DNA reads as TGCGCCAGCAGCCAACCTCAGGGGGAGCAGTACTTC. Encoded protein: CASSQPQGEQYF.

The V call is TRBV14, the J call TRBJ2-3, with a weak D call TRBD1 (5 bases). CDR3 length: 16 residues. Per germline, CDR1 SGHDN and CDR2 FVKESK. V was pared by 0 bases and J by 1 base, with 11 bases between. The CDR3 here is CASSQDGGAGTDTQYF. Here the CDR3 DNA reads TGTGCCAGCAGCCAAGATGGTGGGGCGGGCACAGATACGCAGTATTTT.

The chain joins TRBV6-1 to TRBJ2-7; 10 nucleotides match TRBD2. CDR1 and CDR2 (germline): MNHNS, SASEGT. V trimming: 2 bases; J trimming: 6 bases; junction bases outside the gene matches: 7. CDR3 length: 15 amino acids. CDR3 sequence: CASSEYLAGVSEQYF. The CDR3 coding sequence is TGTGCCAGCAGTGAATACCTAGCGGGAGTGAGCGAGCAGTACTTC.

This sequence joins TRBV4-1 and TRBJ2-1, with D perhaps assigned TRBD1 or TRBD2 (9 bases each). The ends were cut back, 4 bases at V and 16 bases at J, with 23 bases in the middle. Germline values: CDR1 MGHRA, CDR2 YSYEKL. This CDR3 is 14 amino acids long. The CDR3 DNA is TGCGCCAGCAGCCCTGGACAGGGGAAAGGGACTAGCTTCTTC. Translation: CASSPGQGKGTSFF.

This clone appeared a few times. This chain uses TRBV19 with TRBJ2-7, with D unclear. Deletions cut 2 bases from V and 4 bases from J, with 9 bases between. CDR1 is LNHDA and CDR2 is SQIVND in the germline V gene (reference sequence). The CDR3 totals 13 residues. CDR3: CASSITPRYEQYF. The CDR3 bases are TGTGCCAGTAGTATAACCCCCAGATACGAGCAGTACTTC.

A single count supports this clone. The chain has TRBV4-1 and TRBJ1-2; D remains unclear. The CDR3 runs to 12 residues. V was trimmed by 1 base and J by 6 bases, leaving 6 bases between them. The germline V gene has CDR1 MGHRA and CDR2 YSYEKL. CDR3 bases: TGCGCCAGCAGCCAAGGTTCTGATGGCTACACCTTC. This gives the protein CASSQGSDGYTF.

The CDR3: CASALGSFPYEQYF. CDR3 DNA: TGTGCCTCAGCCCTCGGATCTTTCCCCTACGAGCAGTACTTC. The J gene is TRBJ2-7, the V gene TRBV6-1; D unresolved. Trimming cost V 11 bases and J 2 bases, with 19 bases left between them. The CDR3 has 14 amino acids. CDR1 MNHNS and CDR2 SASEGT come from the germline V gene.

There are a few counts of this clone. This chain joins TRBV4-2 and TRBJ1-1, with D perhaps matching TRBD1 (5 bases). Germline CDR1 and CDR2: LGHNA and YNFKEQ. This CDR3 contains 13 residues. The germline V and J ends were trimmed by 4 bases and 4 bases, with 10 bases remaining between them. As DNA, the CDR3 is TGTGCCAGCAGCCCAACGACAGCCACTGAAGCTTTCTTT. It specifies CASSPTTATEAFF.

V gene TRBV4-1 combines with J gene TRBJ2-5, with D maybe TRBD1 (6 bases). V lost 2 bases and J 4 bases, leaving 17 bases between the germline ends. Germline lookup yields CDR1 MGHRA and CDR2 YSYEKL. The CDR3 totals 16 residues. CDR3 region: CASSQWSGDPVETQYF. Written as DNA, the CDR3 is TGCGCCAGCAGCCAATGGTCAGGGGATCCCGTAGAGACCCAGTACTTC.

This clone was seen a single time. The chain is built from TRBV10-3 and TRBJ2-3; the match to TRBD1 covers 7 bases. CDR3 length: 15 residues. After removal of 5 bases from V and 1 base from J, the junction contained 6 bases not matched to a gene. Germline CDR1 ENHRY, CDR2 SYGVKD. CDR3 nucleotide sequence: TGTGCCATCAGTCCCGAAGGGACAGGCACAGATACGCAGTATTTT. It is translated as CAISPEGTGTDTQYF.

The genes are TRBV6-5 and TRBJ1-2; D ambiguous. Per germline, CDR1 MNHEY and CDR2 SVGAGI. The CDR3 runs to 13 residues. Between the trimmed V and J ends, which lost 4 bases and 8 bases, there was a span of 14 bases. The CDR3 DNA follows: TGTGCCAGCAGTTCTACCACGCAACACGGCTACACCTTC. Encoded protein: CASSSTTQHGYTF.

The chain carries TRBV10-3 and TRBJ1-4, with TRBD1 matching 11 bases. In germline, CDR1 is ENHRY, CDR2 SYGVKD. V shed 9 bases, J shed 5 bases, and the junction held 14 bases outside the gene matches. This CDR3 region has 17 residues. The CDR3, as DNA: TGTGCCATTCCCCCATGGACAGGGGGCAGGGGGAATGAAAAACTGTTTTTT. It translates to CAIPPWTGGRGNEKLFF.

This clone was counted a single time. The chain carries TRBV27 and TRBJ2-1, with D perhaps matching TRBD2 (5 bases). The V gene's germline CDR1 is MNHEY and CDR2 SMNVEV (reference sequence). Trimming left V 5 bases short and J 1 base short, with 9 bases between. The CDR3 consists of 14 residues. The CDR3 DNA reads TGTGCCAGCAGTGAAACGGGGTCCTACAATGAGCAGTTCTTC. The encoded protein is CASSETGSYNEQFF.

In its sample, this clone was seen a few times. The chain uses TRBV9 and TRBJ2-4; unclear D gene. The V gene's germline CDR1 is SGDLS and CDR2 YYNGEE. The CDR3 extends over 14 amino acids. Trimming pared 0 bases from V and 0 bases from J, leaving 4 bases between. The CDR3 loop reads CASSVGGAKNIQYF. The CDR3 DNA reads TGTGCCAGCAGCGTAGGGGGAGCCAAAAACATTCAGTACTTC. Looking up the rest from reference TRBV9 and TRBJ2-4 gives the full variable domain: DSGVTQTPKHLITATGQRVTLRCSPRSGDLSVYWYQQSLDQGLQFLIQYYNGEERAKGNILERFSAQQFPDLHSELNLSSLELGDSALYFCASSVGGAKNIQYFGAGTRLSVL.

The table lists this clone with a count of one. The genes are TRBV9 and TRBJ2-6; a weak D match, TRBD1 (6 bases). Per germline, CDR1 SGDLS and CDR2 YYNGEE. The CDR3 totals 16 residues. V was clipped by 0 bases and J by 4 bases, with 11 bases between them. Here the CDR3 DNA reads TGTGCCAGCAGCGTAGAGACAGGATGGGGGGCCAACGTCCTGACTTTC. Translated, it gives CASSVETGWGANVLTF. Full variable domain (outside the CDR3, taken from reference TRBV9 and TRBJ2-6): DSGVTQTPKHLITATGQRVTLRCSPRSGDLSVYWYQQSLDQGLQFLIQYYNGEERAKGNILERFSAQQFPDLHSELNLSSLELGDSALYFCASSVETGWGANVLTFGAGSRLTVL.

The gene calls are TRBV5-1 and TRBJ2-1; TRBD2 agrees at 8 bases. The CDR3 covers 16 residues. CDR1 SGHRS and CDR2 YFSETQ come from the germline V gene. Germline trimming cut 4 bases from V and 4 bases from J; bases unmatched to any gene: 10. CDR3 in DNA: TGCGCCAGCAGCCCTCAACTAGCGGAAGGGTACAATGAGCAGTTCTTC. It yields the protein CASSPQLAEGYNEQFF.

The sample holds one count of this clone. The V gene is TRBV6-5, the J gene TRBJ1-1; possible D gene TRBD1, 6 bases. This CDR3 is 13 amino acids long. The germline CDR1 and CDR2 sequences are MNHEY and SVGAGI. V was shortened by 6 bases and J by 5 bases, with 13 bases between the two germline ends. CDR3: CASSLGRGTEAFF. CDR3 nucleotide sequence: TGTGCCAGCAGCCTTGGTAGGGGGACTGAAGCTTTCTTT.

The J gene is TRBJ2-3, the V gene TRBV6-5, with 8 bases identical to TRBD1. The CDR3 extends over 14 amino acids. Germline CDR1 reads MNHEY; CDR2 reads SVGAGI. J was trimmed by 1 base and V by 6 bases; bases with no gene match: 3. CDR3 amino acids: CASRTGVGTDTQYF. The CDR3, as DNA: TGTGCCAGCAGGACAGGGGTGGGCACAGATACGCAGTATTTT.

The chain links TRBV28 to TRBJ1-2; unclear D gene. There are 13 residues in the CDR3. Trimming took 7 bases from V and 3 from J, leaving 12 bases between them. Germline CDR1 and CDR2: MDHEN and SYDVKM. The CDR3 DNA reads as TGTGCCAGCACCCCTCCCGGGGACTATGGCTACACCTTC. It encodes CASTPPGDYGYTF.

The V and J genes are TRBV9 and TRBJ2-1; TRBD2 aligns across 10 bases. Looked up from germline, CDR1 is SGDLS and CDR2 is YYNGEE. The V segment lost 4 bases and the J segment 10 bases; nucleotides outside the gene matches: 14. This CDR3 spans 16 amino acids. In nucleotides, the CDR3 is TGTGCCAGCAGCACAGCAGCGGGGGGGCCTCTTGAGGAGCAGTTCTTC. Protein sequence: CASSTAAGGPLEEQFF.

The chain combines TRBV28 with TRBJ1-1; TRBD1 agrees at 9 bases. Trimming cost V 6 bases and J 0 bases; bases outside gene matches: 8. The CDR3 extends over 16 amino acids. Germline-derived CDR1 and CDR2 are MDHEN and SYDVKM. CDR3: CASSLGTGTLNTEAFF. The CDR3 bases are TGTGCCAGCAGCCTAGGGACAGGGACCCTGAACACTGAAGCTTTCTTT. The complete variable domain, with remaining parts taken from reference TRBV28 and TRBJ1-1, reads DVKVTQSSRYLVKRTGEKVFLECVQDMDHENMFWYRQDPGLGLRLIYFSYDVKMKEKGDIPEGYSVSREKKERFSLILESASTNQTSMYLCASSLGTGTLNTEAFFGQGTRLTVV.